This T cell receptor (beta chain) derives from a study of blood T cell repertoires in COVID-19. Study overall: Samples representing acute and convalescent COVID-19 were sourced from the United States, Italy and Spain. Nucleic acid was either cDNA or gDNA, and it came from T cells, B-cell-depleted T cells, or PBMCs.

Per the original data handling: Amplification with reference gene primers provided the estimates of nucleated cell counts. TCRdb's table, derived via immunoSEQ multiplex PCR, lists solely in-frame clones and lacks some. Clone size and the V and J calls come from that table; the DNA yielded D and trimming. The sample includes some 76,000 clones, about nine tenths of them seen just once. Source material: peripheral blood. This TCR was recovered from a woman aged 18-29 years with acute or convalescent COVID-19.

Here the CDR3 DNA reads TGCGCCAGCAGTGTGGTCGCGGGGGCTGAAGCTTTCTTT. Protein: CASSVVAGAEAFF. The rearrangement links TRBV10-2 to TRBJ1-1; D is possibly TRBD1 (5 bases). CDR3 length: 13 amino acids. Germline CDR1 is WSHSY and CDR2 is SAAADI. Trimming pared 4 bases from V and 6 bases from J, leaving 12 bases between.